Each of the 30 T cell receptor beta chains below was sequenced from the same sample in a study of neurological immune-mediated disorders. TCRdb fed the 5' RACE reads into MiXCR, producing one record per CDR3 protein. The sample has about 46,000 distinct CDR3 sequences; 10% are singletons. The sample consisted of PBMCs. These receptor sequences come from a man aged 65 to 85 with HTLV-1-associated myelopathy (HAM/TSP).

A note on this clonotype: This may be a read error, as it is one base from a much larger clone. The genes are TRBV28 and TRBJ1-5; maybe TRBD1 (6 bases). The V end was cut by 4 bases, the J end by 4 bases, with 20 bases between. Germline CDR1 MDHEN, CDR2 SYDVKM. The CDR3 spans 17 residues. CDR3 region: CASSSAGVTGSNQPQHF. CDR3 in DNA: TGTGCCAGCAGTTCCGCAGGGGTCACCGGATCGAATCAGCCCCAGCATTTT.

Ten or more counts support this clonotype. The J gene is TRBJ1-2, the V gene TRBV6-5, with D unresolved. Trimming removed 0 bases from V and 7 bases from J, with 21 bases in between. The germline V gene has CDR1 MNHEY and CDR2 SVGAGI. The CDR3 is made up of 17 amino acids. CDR3 sequence reads: CASSYSRWPTRPGGYTF. CDR3 coding DNA: TGTGCCAGCAGTTACTCACGATGGCCGACTAGGCCAGGTGGCTACACCTTC.

The chain couples TRBV12-3 or TRBV12-4 to TRBJ2-5; a weak D match, TRBD1 (5 bases). The ends were cut back, 7 bases at V and 5 bases at J, with 17 bases in the middle. CDR3 length equals 14 residues. The CDR3 sequence is CASTVVGPAETQYF. The DNA of the CDR3 is TGTGCCAGCACGGTGGTGGGGCCCGCGGAGACCCAGTACTTC.

In this sample, this clonotype turned up many times. The chain couples TRBV9 to TRBJ2-1, with 11 bases aligning to TRBD2. Germline trimming cut 0 bases from V and 6 bases from J; bases unmatched to any gene: 5. The CDR3 contains 16 residues. Germline V gene lookup returns CDR1 SGDLS and CDR2 YYNGEE. The CDR3 region is CASSVASGLAANEQFF. For the CDR3, the DNA is TGTGCCAGCAGCGTAGCCTCGGGACTAGCGGCCAATGAGCAGTTCTTC.

This clonotype occurred many times. The V and J genes are TRBV7-6 and TRBJ2-7; D not certain. Germline V lookup: CDR1 SGHVS, CDR2 FNYEAQ. The ends were cut back, 2 bases at V and 6 bases at J, with 11 bases in the middle. The CDR3 runs to 13 residues. This CDR3 is CASSLYSAFEQYF. In DNA form, the CDR3 reads TGTGCCAGCAGCTTATATTCGGCGTTCGAGCAGTACTTC.

This clonotype was observed many times. V gene TRBV5-1 combines with J gene TRBJ2-1; D is unresolved. This CDR3 is built from 13 residues. Germline V gene lookup returns CDR1 SGHRS and CDR2 YFSETQ. Trimming pared 2 bases from V and 7 bases from J, leaving 10 bases between. The CDR3 nucleotides are TGCGCCAGCAGCTTAGGGCCGGGTAATGAGCAGTTCTTC. Translating gives CASSLGPGNEQFF.

The gene calls are TRBV20-1 and TRBJ2-7, with D perhaps matching TRBD1 or TRBD2 (5 bases each). Germline-derived CDR1 and CDR2 are DFQATT and SNEGSKA (reference sequence). This CDR3 has 15 amino acids. V shed 7 bases and J shed 4 bases, with 23 bases lying between them. CDR3 DNA sequence: TGCAGTGGGGACGAGGCCAGCCTTGGGATGTACGAGCAGTACTTC. Amino acid sequence: CSGDEASLGMYEQYF.

This clonotype came up many times. V and J are TRBV20-1 and TRBJ2-1, with 9 bases fitting TRBD2. J was trimmed by 9 bases and V by 0 bases; bases with no gene match: 6. The CDR3 consists of 14 residues. Germline CDR1 is DFQATT and CDR2 is SNEGSKA (reference sequence). The CDR3 is CSAREGGRAGEQFF. The CDR3 bases are TGCAGTGCTAGAGAAGGCGGGAGGGCCGGTGAGCAGTTCTTC.

With respect to this clonotype: This may come from a read error, since a much larger clone is one base off. This chain uses TRBV7-8 with TRBJ2-1; D is undetermined. This CDR3 contains 17 residues. The V gene's germline CDR1 is SGHVS and CDR2 FQNEAQ. This CDR3 is CVSATQSLGKPNNEQFF. The DNA of the CDR3 is TGTGTCAGCGCCACCCAATCTCTGGGGAAACCTAACAATGAGCAGTTCTTC. Full variable domain (rest looked up from reference TRBV7-8 and TRBJ2-1): GAGVSQSPRYKVAKRGQDVALRCDPISGHVSLFWYQQALGQGPEFLTYFQNEAQLDKSGLPSDRFFAERPEGSVSTLKIQRTQQEDSAVYLCVSATQSLGKPNNEQFFGPGTRLTVL.

This clonotype was counted ten times or more. The chain has TRBV12-3 or TRBV12-4 and TRBJ2-1, with 7 bases aligning to TRBD2. The CDR3 sequence is 14 residues long. The V segment lost 8 bases and the J segment 6 bases; nucleotides outside the gene matches: 10. CDR3 nucleotides: TGTGCCAGCGGAGCCGCAGCGGGACTCAATGAGCAGTTCTTC. Translating gives CASGAAAGLNEQFF.

In this sample, this clonotype turned up many times. The chain combines TRBV5-1 with TRBJ2-2; 8 bases fit TRBD2. V lost 0 bases, J lost 3 bases, and 4 bases stayed unmatched. The CDR3 has 16 amino acids. The germline gives CDR1 SGHRS, CDR2 YFSETQ. CDR3 loop: CASSLAPGGDTGELFF. As DNA, the CDR3 is TGCGCCAGCAGCTTGGCACCGGGAGGGGACACCGGGGAGCTGTTTTTT.

The table lists this clonotype with many counts. The rearrangement links TRBV7-9 to TRBJ2-2; weak D call: TRBD2 (6 bases). CDR1 is SEHNR and CDR2 is FQNEAQ in the germline V gene (reference sequence). The CDR3 is 16 residues long. Trimming cost V 5 bases and J 8 bases, with 21 bases left between them. The CDR3 coding sequence is TGTGCCAGCAGCCCCCCTTTGCGGAGGGGATTAGGGGAGCTGTTTTTT. This codes for CASSPPLRRGLGELFF. The variable domain in full, with the rest retrieved from reference TRBV7-9 and TRBJ2-2, is DTGVSQNPRHKITKRGQNVTFRCDPISEHNRLYWYRQTLGQGPEFLTYFQNEAQLEKSRLLSDRFSAERPKGSFSTLEIQRTEQGDSAMYLCASSPPLRRGLGELFFGEGSRLTVL.

This clonotype was recorded at least ten times. The chain couples TRBV11-2 to TRBJ2-7; TRBD2 aligns across 8 bases. The CDR3 loop spans 15 amino acids. Per germline, CDR1 SGHAT and CDR2 FQNNGV. V was clipped by 5 bases and J by 0 bases; unmatched bases: 6. The CDR3 DNA reads as TGTGCCAGCAGCGTCGCGGGAGGACCCTCCTACGAGCAGTACTTC. The encoded protein is CASSVAGGPSYEQYF.

This clonotype was recorded many times. J is TRBJ2-5 and V is TRBV15; 8 nucleotides align to TRBD1. The CDR3 runs to 15 residues. Germline V gene sequence: CDR1 LNHNV, CDR2 YYDKDF (reference sequence). Trimming cost V 3 bases and J 5 bases; bases outside gene matches: 8. CDR3 DNA: TGTGCCACCAGCAGGGACAGGGATTTATGGGAGACCCAGTACTTC. Amino acids: CATSRDRDLWETQYF.

This clonotype was counted ten times or more. The chain carries TRBV5-1 and TRBJ2-1; 7 bases are a match to TRBD2. J was trimmed by 5 bases and V by 4 bases; bases with no gene match: 6. Per the germline V gene, CDR1 is SGHRS and CDR2 is YFSETQ. The CDR3 covers 14 residues. CDR3 bases: TGCGCCAGCAGCCGCCTAGCGGAAAACAATGAGCAGTTCTTC. It specifies CASSRLAENNEQFF.

This clonotype has a count of ten or more. The chain links TRBV20-1 to TRBJ1-2, with D possibly matching TRBD1 (5 bases). The CDR3 is 16 residues long. Trimming took off 0 bases at V and 9 bases at J, with 23 bases between the two ends. Germline V lookup: CDR1 DFQATT, CDR2 SNEGSKA (reference sequence). The CDR3 loop is CSARDRTGLRPHRYTF. As DNA, the CDR3 is TGCAGTGCTAGAGACCGAACAGGCCTGAGGCCTCACCGCTACACCTTC.

Many counts were recorded for this clonotype. The chain is built from TRBV15 and TRBJ2-4, with 11 positions matching TRBD1. The CDR3 has 17 amino acids. Per germline, CDR1 LNHNV and CDR2 YYDKDF (reference sequence). V shed 2 bases, J shed 10 bases, and the junction held 13 bases outside the gene matches. This chain's CDR3 is CATSRKLRTGGSPIQYF. The CDR3 DNA reads TGTGCCACCAGCAGAAAATTACGGACAGGGGGCTCTCCAATTCAGTACTTC.

The chain links TRBV7-2 to TRBJ2-7, with 11 bases lining up with TRBD1. V dropped 3 bases and J dropped 6; count of bases not matched to a gene: 4. The germline V gene has CDR1 SGHTA and CDR2 FQGNSA. This CDR3 contains 14 residues. This chain's CDR3 is CASSLDRGLSEQYF. CDR3 DNA sequence: TGTGCCAGCAGCTTGGACAGGGGGCTGTCCGAGCAGTACTTC.

This clonotype was detected a few times. The chain carries TRBV20-1 and TRBJ2-7; TRBD2 is a possible D gene (5 bases). The CDR3 runs to 12 residues. V gave up 1 base and J gave up 4 bases, with 8 bases separating them. Germline V gene sequence: CDR1 DFQATT, CDR2 SNEGSKA (reference sequence). CDR3 residues: CSARVGEYEQYF. CDR3 bases: TGCAGTGCTAGAGTGGGAGAATACGAGCAGTACTTC.

This clonotype showed up many times. The gene calls are TRBV7-2 and TRBJ2-3; no clear D gene. Trimming stripped 4 bases from V and 1 base from J, with 9 bases between. Germline V gene sequence: CDR1 SGHTA, CDR2 FQGNSA. The CDR3 contains 14 residues. The CDR3 DNA reads as TGTGCCAGCAGCTCCATATGGGGCACAGATACGCAGTATTTT. It codes for CASSSIWGTDTQYF.

In its sample, this clonotype was seen a few times. The chain combines TRBV28 with TRBJ2-4; TRBD1 matches at 10 bases. J was trimmed by 7 bases and V by 7 bases; bases with no gene match: 10. CDR1 is MDHEN, CDR2 SYDVKM, per germline. This CDR3 region has 15 residues. In DNA, the CDR3 is TGTGCCAGCAACGGCTCGGGACAGGGGAACAACATTCAGTACTTC. Translating it yields CASNGSGQGNNIQYF.

In this sample, this clonotype turned up many times. The chain employs TRBV7-2 and TRBJ2-3; D is perhaps TRBD2 (5 bases). Germline V gene lookup returns CDR1 SGHTA and CDR2 FQGNSA. The V end lost 7 bases, the J end lost 3 bases, and 11 bases lay between the germline ends. This CDR3 comprises 13 residues. CDR3 nucleotides: TGTGCCAGCAACCGGAGGACGACAGATACGCAGTATTTT. Amino acid sequence: CASNRRTTDTQYF.

The chain employs TRBV12-3 or TRBV12-4 and TRBJ2-6, with TRBD1 as a possible D gene (6 bases). The CDR3 runs to 16 residues. V lost 8 bases to trimming and J lost 0 bases, with 14 bases between them. CDR3 bases: TGTGCCAGCTGGGGACAAGAGGTCTCTGGGGCCAACGTCCTGACTTTC. Residues: CASWGQEVSGANVLTF.

This clonotype was counted at least ten times. The V call is TRBV29-1, the J call TRBJ2-7, with 13 bases identical to TRBD2. The CDR3 runs 13 residues. Trimming cost V 6 bases and J 4 bases; bases outside gene matches: 3. Germline-derived CDR1 and CDR2 are SQVTM and ANQGSEA. CDR3 region: CSVGTSGKYEQYF. The DNA of the CDR3 is TGCAGCGTCGGGACTAGCGGGAAATACGAGCAGTACTTC.

In the case of this clonotype: The junction departs from the called germline gene at one end, perhaps through a read error. The chain joins TRBV7-3 to TRBJ2-2; D remains ambiguous. This CDR3 is 14 amino acids long. Germline V gives CDR1 SGHTA, CDR2 FQGTGA. Written as DNA, the CDR3 is TGTGCCAGCATCTTAATCCTGAACACCGGGCAGCTGTTTTTT. Translation: CASILILNTGQLFF.

This clonotype appeared a few times. The chain couples TRBV5-4 to TRBJ2-2; no clear D gene. Germline-derived CDR1 and CDR2 are SGHNT and YYREEE (reference sequence). Trimming removed 0 bases at V and 4 bases at J, with 4 bases between. The CDR3 spans 13 residues. DNA of the CDR3: TGTGCCAGCAGCTTGGCATTCACCGGGGAGCTGTTTTTT. Its translation: CASSLAFTGELFF.

This clonotype turned up a few times. The gene calls are TRBV18 and TRBJ2-5; D remains ambiguous. Deletions cut 5 bases from V and 2 bases from J, with 12 bases between. CDR3 length: 14 residues. The germline CDR1 and CDR2 sequences are KGHSH and LQKENI. CDR3 coding DNA: TGTGCCAGCTCAGGGCGGCTTTCTCAAGAGACCCAGTACTTC. Protein sequence: CASSGRLSQETQYF.

This clonotype has a count of ten or more. The gene calls are TRBV7-9 and TRBJ1-2; D remains ambiguous. This CDR3 has 14 amino acids. Germline loops: CDR1 SEHNR, CDR2 FQNEAQ (reference sequence). V lost 5 bases, J lost 4 bases, and 14 bases lay in between. The CDR3 protein is CASSPSTPGYGYTF. The CDR3 region has the DNA TGTGCCAGCAGCCCCTCGACGCCAGGCTATGGCTACACCTTC.

This clonotype was seen many times. The DNA of the CDR3 is TGTGCCAGCAGCGGTAGTGGGAGGGCCAAGTACTATGGCTACACCTTC. Its protein product is CASSGSGRAKYYGYTF. The chain uses TRBV9 and TRBJ1-2, with no clear D. CDR1 and CDR2 (germline): SGDLS, YYNGEE. This CDR3 has 16 amino acids. The V gene lost 3 bases and the J gene lost 3 bases, with 18 bases spanning the gap.

This clonotype occurred many times. DNA for the CDR3: TGCAGCGTTGACCGACCGGGACAGGGCCGTGGTGAGCAGTTCTTC. This translates into CSVDRPGQGRGEQFF. The chain recombines TRBV29-1 with TRBJ2-1; 9 positions match TRBD1. The CDR3 has 15 amino acids. With 3 bases clipped from V and 9 bases from J, the junction kept 12 bases outside the gene matches. Per germline, CDR1 SQVTM and CDR2 ANQGSEA.